This T cell receptor (beta chain) was recorded in a study of identical twins. The CDR3 has 14 residues. Germline values: CDR1 SGHRS, CDR2 YFSETQ. Trimming left V 4 bases short and J 4 bases short, with 14 bases between. This clonotype showed up just a few times. TCRdb re-derived calls from the 5' RACE reads in MiXCR, one entry per CDR3 protein. The sample holds about 660,000 distinct CDR3 sequences, under 9% seen once. The same sample was also used in a study of yellow fever vaccine responses in identical twins.

The genes are TRBV5-1 and TRBJ1-1; D ambiguous. The sequence came from a woman aged 18-29 years in good health. The specimen was PBMCs. This chain's CDR3 is CASSVGPRITEAFF. In DNA form, the CDR3 reads TGCGCCAGCAGCGTAGGACCGAGGATCACTGAAGCTTTCTTT.